Below, 24 T cell receptor beta chains from the same sample are listed, as sequenced in a study of T-cell memory formation after mild COVID-19. TCRdb analysed the 5' RACE reads with MiXCR anew, one entry per CDR3 protein. This sample has around 260,000 distinct CDR3 sequences; roughly 15% occur once, and the top ten carry about a fifth. Sequencing was carried out using PBMCs or a T cell subset sorted from them (not recorded which). These receptors came from a man younger than 35 who had mild COVID-19 (a few samples of this study predate the infection). Cell type and time point are not known.

The rearrangement uses TRBV5-1 and TRBJ1-6; D is ambiguous. The CDR3 covers 15 residues. V dropped 0 bases and J dropped 7 bases, with 11 bases sitting between them. Per the germline V gene, CDR1 is SGHRS and CDR2 is YFSETQ. The chain's CDR3 is CASSLESKQNSPLHF. Written as DNA, the CDR3 is TGCGCCAGCAGCTTGGAGTCAAAACAGAATTCACCCCTCCACTTT.

This clonotype was picked up a small number of times. Compared with germline, one end of the junction differs, possibly owing to a read error. This chain joins TRBV20-1 and TRBJ2-3, with 9 positions matching TRBD2. CDR3 length: 15 amino acids. Per germline, CDR1 DFQATT and CDR2 SNEGSKA (reference sequence). CDR3 sequence reads: CSARALAGYLDTQYF. CDR3 DNA sequence: TGCAGTGCGAGAGCCCTAGCGGGGTACCTGGATACGCAGTATTTT.

This clonotype was found a few times. This sequence joins TRBV20-1 and TRBJ2-1; D may be TRBD2 (6 bases). The CDR3 length is 15 residues. Germline loops: CDR1 DFQATT, CDR2 SNEGSKA (reference sequence). Trimming cost V 6 bases and J 0 bases, with 15 bases left between them. As DNA, the CDR3 is TGCAGTGCCCCCGGCGGGGCCAACTCCTACAATGAGCAGTTCTTC. Its protein is CSAPGGANSYNEQFF.

J is TRBJ2-7 and V is TRBV7-9, with TRBD1 matching 8 bases. Germline V gene data show CDR1 as SEHNR and CDR2 as FQNEAQ (reference sequence). This CDR3 is built from 14 residues. V dropped 5 bases and J dropped 6; count of bases not matched to a gene: 9. CDR3 sequence: CASSRTGTGSEQYV. The CDR3 nucleotides are TGTGCCAGCAGCAGAACCGGGACAGGAAGCGAGCAGTACGTC.

The chain carries TRBV20-1 and TRBJ1-4; D is possibly TRBD1 (5 bases). The germline V and J ends were trimmed by 6 bases and 8 bases, with 19 bases remaining between them. Germline CDR1 and CDR2: DFQATT and SNEGSKA (reference sequence). The CDR3 has 14 amino acids. In DNA, the CDR3 is TGCAGTGCGACTCCCTGGGACCGCGGGGAAAAACTGTTTTTT. Translation gives CSATPWDRGEKLFF.

This clonotype came up a few times. The chain uses TRBV9 and TRBJ1-5; 9 nucleotides align to TRBD1. There are 14 residues in the CDR3. Germline CDR1 reads SGDLS; CDR2 reads YYNGEE. Trimming cost V 3 bases and J 6 bases; bases outside gene matches: 4. The CDR3 protein is CASSGTGVTQPQHF. CDR3 nucleotide sequence: TGTGCCAGCAGCGGGACAGGGGTTACTCAGCCCCAGCATTTT. Full variable domain (rest looked up from reference TRBV9 and TRBJ1-5): DSGVTQTPKHLITATGQRVTLRCSPRSGDLSVYWYQQSLDQGLQFLIQYYNGEERAKGNILERFSAQQFPDLHSELNLSSLELGDSALYFCASSGTGVTQPQHFGDGTRLSIL.

In the case of this clonotype: A read error may produce the germline difference seen at one junction end. The chain couples TRBV5-1 to TRBJ2-1, with D perhaps being TRBD1 or TRBD2 (5 bases each). CDR1 and CDR2 (germline): SGHRS, YFSETQ. This CDR3 is built from 15 residues. CDR3 sequence reads: CDSSLGDGSYNEQFF. CDR3 nucleotides: TGCGACAGCAGCTTGGGGGACGGCTCCTACAATGAGCAGTTCTTC.

This clonotype was found many times. The rearrangement links TRBV5-1 to TRBJ1-3; tentative D call: TRBD1 (6 bases). CDR1 and CDR2 from the germline V gene are SGHRS and YFSETQ. V lost 0 bases to trimming and J lost 0 bases, with 10 bases between them. The CDR3 is 16 residues long. The CDR3, as DNA: TGCGCCAGCAGCTTGGTTACAGGGACCTCTGGAAACACCATATATTTT. Its protein is CASSLVTGTSGNTIYF.

This clonotype was found a few times. For the CDR3, the DNA is TGTGCCAGCAAGGCGGGTTTGAGACAGCCCCAGCATTTT. It translates to CASKAGLRQPQHF. V is TRBV12-3 or TRBV12-4 and J is TRBJ1-5; unclear D gene. V was trimmed by 7 bases and J by 7 bases, leaving 14 bases between them. The CDR3 has 13 amino acids.

This clonotype was seen a few times. V usage is TRBV4-3 and J usage is TRBJ1-6, with unresolved D. The CDR3 is 15 residues long. V lost 0 bases and J lost 6, with 9 bases in between. Germline lookup yields CDR1 LGHNA and CDR2 YSLEER. Here the CDR3 DNA reads TGCGCCAGCAGCCAAGATCCACTGCGTAATTCACCCCTCCACTTT. Amino acid sequence: CASSQDPLRNSPLHF.

This clonotype was seen a handful of times. The rearrangement uses TRBV12-3 or TRBV12-4 and TRBJ2-2; a weak D match, TRBD1 (6 bases). V was cut by 8 bases and J by 6 bases, with 16 bases left in between. This CDR3 contains 14 residues. The CDR3 protein is CASLDRFRAGELFF. The CDR3 DNA is TGTGCCAGCCTAGACAGGTTTCGGGCCGGGGAGCTGTTTTTT.

This sequence joins TRBV18 and TRBJ1-5; a weak D match, TRBD1 (6 bases). The V gene's germline CDR1 is KGHSH and CDR2 LQKENI. This CDR3 spans 14 amino acids. Trimming stripped 4 bases from V and 5 bases from J, with 12 bases between. The CDR3 here is CASSHRDTDQPQHF. DNA of the CDR3: TGTGCCAGCTCACACCGGGACACGGATCAGCCCCAGCATTTT.

This clonotype has just a few counts. CDR3 protein: CASSYSGMNTEAFF. The CDR3 nucleotides read TGTGCCAGCAGTTACTCTGGGATGAACACTGAAGCTTTCTTT. The V and J genes are TRBV6-5 and TRBJ1-1; no reliable D call. Trimming removed 0 bases from V and 0 bases from J, with 5 bases in between. CDR1 MNHEY and CDR2 SVGAGI come from the germline V gene. This CDR3 is built from 14 residues.

This clonotype was found a few times. This chain connects TRBV4-3 to TRBJ2-3; no reliable D call. The CDR3 covers 14 residues. The germline CDR1 and CDR2 sequences are LGHNA and YSLEER. Trimming removed 0 bases at V and 0 bases at J, with 4 bases between. The CDR3 nucleotides are TGCGCCAGCAGCCAAGATCCGAGCACAGATACGCAGTATTTT. Protein sequence: CASSQDPSTDTQYF.

The V call is TRBV7-6, the J call TRBJ1-1, with 9 bases fitting TRBD1. The germline V gene encodes CDR1 SGHVS and CDR2 FNYEAQ. Trimming took 5 bases from V and 3 from J; bases not matched to a gene: 10. This CDR3 is built from 16 residues. The CDR3 DNA sequence: TGTGCCAGCAGCCCCCGTCAGGACAGGGGAGACACTGAAGCTTTCTTT. It encodes CASSPRQDRGDTEAFF.

This chain uses TRBV6-5 with TRBJ1-1, with D perhaps matching TRBD1 (5 bases). The CDR3 is made up of 14 amino acids. V shed 6 bases and J shed 12 bases, with 23 bases lying between them. CDR1 is MNHEY and CDR2 is SVGAGI in the germline V gene. The CDR3 bases are TGTGCCAGCAGGGCCGGACGCGCGATAGGGGCAACTTTCTTT. Amino acid sequence: CASRAGRAIGATFF.

The chain recombines TRBV20-1 with TRBJ1-5, with 9 bases aligning to TRBD1. The V and J ends lost 6 bases and 9 bases, in that order; junction bases with no gene match: 6. The CDR3 extends over 12 amino acids. Germline V gene data show CDR1 as DFQATT and CDR2 as SNEGSKA (reference sequence). The CDR3 sequence: CSARDRVGPQHF. In DNA form, the CDR3 reads TGCAGTGCCCGGGACAGGGTCGGGCCCCAGCATTTT.

This clonotype showed up just a few times. The chain couples TRBV15 to TRBJ2-4, with D possibly being TRBD1 (5 bases). The CDR3 length is 16 residues. V lost 3 bases to trimming and J lost 7 bases, with 19 bases between them. Germline V lookup: CDR1 LNHNV, CDR2 YYDKDF (reference sequence). In DNA form, the CDR3 reads TGTGCCACCAGCAGGGATCTAACAGGTGCCATGAACATTCAGTACTTC. Its protein product is CATSRDLTGAMNIQYF.

Only a few counts were recorded for this clonotype. The CDR3, as DNA: TGTGCCAGCAGCCAGAGTGGGTTAAATTCACCCCTCCACTTT. Protein product: CASSQSGLNSPLHF. The chain has TRBV7-9 and TRBJ1-6, with unresolved D. The V end was cut by 5 bases, the J end by 7 bases, with 12 bases between. The CDR3 runs to 14 residues. The V gene's germline CDR1 is SEHNR and CDR2 FQNEAQ (reference sequence).

The table lists this clonotype with a few counts. The gene calls are TRBV7-9 and TRBJ1-6; perhaps TRBD1 as D (6 bases). The V and J ends lost 4 bases and 10 bases respectively, with 14 bases between them. This CDR3 region has 14 residues. Germline CDR1 reads SEHNR; CDR2 reads FQNEAQ (reference sequence). CDR3 DNA: TGTGCCAGCAGCTCGACAGGTTCAAGGTCACCCCTCCACTTT. This codes for CASSSTGSRSPLHF.

The chain joins TRBV27 to TRBJ1-1; 12 bases map to TRBD1. The CDR3 totals 14 residues. After removal of 5 bases from V and 7 bases from J, the junction contained 5 bases not matched to a gene. Germline V gene data show CDR1 as MNHEY and CDR2 as SMNVEV (reference sequence). The DNA of the CDR3 is TGTGCCAGCAGTACCCGGGACAGGGGGCTTGAAGCTTTCTTT. This codes for CASSTRDRGLEAFF.

This clonotype was detected a few times. The chain joins TRBV4-2 to TRBJ1-6; 7 bases map to TRBD1. The germline V gene encodes CDR1 LGHNA and CDR2 YNFKEQ. With V trimmed by 2 bases and J by 3 bases, 4 bases remained unmatched. This CDR3 has 16 residues. As DNA, the CDR3 is TGTGCCAGCAGCCAATCGACAGGGAACTATAATTCACCCCTCCACTTT. It translates to CASSQSTGNYNSPLHF.

This clonotype was seen a handful of times. The V call is TRBV6-5, the J call TRBJ2-2; tentatively, D is TRBD1 (6 bases). The CDR3 has 15 amino acids. V dropped 6 bases and J dropped 4 bases, with 15 bases sitting between them. The germline V gene encodes CDR1 MNHEY and CDR2 SVGAGI. CDR3 region: CASSPGVPATGELFF. In DNA form, the CDR3 reads TGTGCCAGCAGCCCAGGGGTTCCGGCCACCGGGGAGCTGTTTTTT.

In its sample, this clonotype was seen a few times. V and J are TRBV4-3 and TRBJ2-7, with D possibly being TRBD2 (6 bases). The germline gives CDR1 LGHNA, CDR2 YSLEER. This CDR3 contains 15 residues. Trimming stripped 0 bases from V and 6 bases from J, with 15 bases between. The CDR3 region is CASSQESGVLGEQYF. The CDR3 nucleotides are TGCGCCAGCAGCCAAGAGTCGGGGGTGCTTGGCGAGCAGTACTTC.